The clone carrying this T cell receptor beta chain was counted only a few times. PCR used 60 Vbeta primers and 13 Jbeta primers. Assay used: immunoSEQ multiplex PCR; TCRdb lists only in-frame clones, some missing. The table lists approximately 80,000 clones, about 68% of them singletons. The CDR3 sequence is 12 residues long. CDR1 and CDR2 from the germline V gene are LNHNV and YYDKDF (reference sequence). V gave up 5 bases and J gave up 5 bases, with 9 bases separating them. These data originate in a study of cytomegalovirus exposure and HLA in healthy donors. This receptor was taken from a man under 40 in good health and CMV-seropositive. Sequencing input: PBMCs. This chain joins TRBV15 and TRBJ1-1; the D is unclear. CDR3 residues: CATSVGGTEAFF. The CDR3 region has the DNA TGTGCCACCAGCGTGGGAGGGACTGAAGCTTTCTTT.